This TCR beta chain comes out of a study of radiotherapy plus CTLA-4 blockade in lung cancer. This clone was picked up a small number of times. TCRdb's table, derived via immunoSEQ multiplex PCR, lists solely in-frame clones and lacks some. Among about 84,000 clones listed, about two thirds were seen once. The CDR3 loop spans 14 amino acids. The V gene's germline CDR1 is KGHSH and CDR2 LQKENI. The V and J ends lost 5 bases and 0 bases respectively, with 10 bases between them. The source was peripheral blood, collected from a patient treated with radiotherapy plus ipilimumab. The chain has TRBV18 and TRBJ1-2; D may be TRBD1 (6 bases). The TCR comes from a human donor with non-small cell lung cancer that progressed on radiotherapy plus ipilimumab. This chain's CDR3 is CASSSDSTNYGYTF. CDR3 nucleotide sequence: TGTGCCAGCTCATCGGACAGTACTAACTATGGCTACACCTTC.